A selection of T cell receptor beta chains follows, all from one sample in a study of metastatic and nonmetastatic thyroid tumors. TCRdb re-called the PCR reads via MiXCR. The sample yields about 90,000 clones, 7.5% to 9% seen once. Sequencing was done on a sample of blood. These receptors were obtained from a female donor with papillary thyroid cancer or a benign thyroid nodule (not recorded which). Some clones in this sample may be carry-over from other donors' samples. Each CDR3 is given with its conserved first and last residue. The order of the fields is V gene, clone size, D gene, J gene, CDR3 protein, CDR3 DNA. D genes are given only for firm matches. Not every row has a clone size; where given, it reads once, few, many or a size class.

TRBV7-6	many	TRBD2	TRBJ2-3	CASSRTLPGGAPTDTQYF	TGTGCCAGCAGCCGAACTTTGCCCGGGGGGGCCCCCACAGATACGCAGTATTTT
TRBV5-1	NA	TRBD1	TRBJ2-5	CASSFGRDRESETQYF	TGCGCCAGCAGCTTTGGCCGGGACAGGGAATCGGAGACCCAGTACTTC
TRBV28	many	NA	TRBJ1-1	CASSFGGGGTEAFF	TGTGCCAGCAGTTTCGGGGGAGGTGGCACTGAAGCTTTCTTT
TRBV24-1	few	TRBD1	TRBJ2-3	CATSTVTGSTDTQYF	TGTGCCACCAGTACAGTGACAGGGTCCACAGATACGCAGTATTTT
TRBV30	many	NA	TRBJ1-6	CAWSEGRNSPLHF	TGTGCCTGGAGTGAGGGACGTAATTCACCCCTCCACTTT
TRBV12-3/TRBV12-4	NA	NA	TRBJ1-1	CASTELGANTEAFF	TGTGCCAGCACTGAACTGGGGGCGAACACTGAAGCTTTCTTT
TRBV12-3/TRBV12-4	many	TRBD1	TRBJ1-1	CASSTGQGNTEAFF	TGTGCCAGCAGTACTGGACAGGGGAACACTGAAGCTTTCTTT
TRBV4-1	NA	NA	TRBJ2-3	CASSQSEDRYTDTQYF	TGCGCCAGCAGCCAGTCGGAAGACAGATACACAGATACGCAGTATTTT
TRBV6-2/TRBV6-3	few	NA	TRBJ2-2	CASKKAGELFF	TGTGCCAGCAAAAAGGCCGGGGAGCTGTTTTTT
TRBV20-1	many	TRBD1	TRBJ2-7	CSVRTGEIGEQYF	TGCAGTGTTAGAACAGGGGAAATTGGAGAGCAGTACTTC
TRBV5-1	many	NA	TRBJ2-7	CASSLATGTATYEQYF	TGCGCCAGCAGCTTGGCGACCGGGACGGCTACCTACGAGCAGTACTTC
TRBV20-1	many	NA	TRBJ1-2	CSARERYGYTF	TGCAGTGCTAGAGAACGGTATGGCTACACCTTC
TRBV25-1	many	TRBD1	TRBJ1-4	CASSAAGTVNEKLFF	TGTGCCAGCAGTGCGGCCGGGACAGTGAATGAAAAACTGTTTTTT
TRBV5-1	NA	NA	TRBJ2-5	CASSLNNRVVETEYF	TGCGCCAGCAGCTTGAACAACAGGGTGGTAGAGACCGAGTACTTC
TRBV6-1	many	TRBD1	TRBJ1-2	CASSSLTGEDYGYTF	TGTGCCAGCAGTTCCCTGACAGGGGAAGACTATGGCTACACCTTC
TRBV7-9	many	TRBD1	TRBJ1-2	CASSSDRGRVYGYTF	TGTGCCAGCAGCTCAGACAGGGGGCGGGTCTATGGCTACACCTTC
TRBV6-1	NA	NA	TRBJ1-2	CASSTRGNYGYTF	TGTGCCAGCAGTACCAGGGGAAACTATGGCTACACCTTC
TRBV19	many	NA	TRBJ1-1	CASTRPRAASLEAFF	TGTGCCAGTACCAGGCCTCGGGCCGCCTCGCTTGAAGCTTTCTTT
TRBV6-4	few	NA	TRBJ1-2	CAISAGAGAPIYGYTF	TGTGCCATCAGTGCGGGAGCAGGGGCCCCCATCTATGGCTACACCTTC
TRBV20-1	once	NA	TRBJ1-2	CSAFADYRSYGYTF	TGCAGTGCTTTTGCGGACTACCGTTCCTATGGCTACACCTTC
TRBV12-3/TRBV12-4	NA	NA	TRBJ2-7	CASSLLDPTYEQYF	TGTGCCAGCAGTCTCCTGGACCCCACCTACGAGCAGTACTTC
TRBV20-1	many	NA	TRBJ1-6	CSARDPGINSPLHF	TGCAGTGCTAGAGATCCAGGGATTAATTCACCCCTCCACTTT
TRBV20-1	NA	NA	TRBJ2-3	CSARDTASSWSDTQYF	TGCAGTGCTAGAGATACGGCCTCCTCCTGGTCAGATACGCAGTATTTT